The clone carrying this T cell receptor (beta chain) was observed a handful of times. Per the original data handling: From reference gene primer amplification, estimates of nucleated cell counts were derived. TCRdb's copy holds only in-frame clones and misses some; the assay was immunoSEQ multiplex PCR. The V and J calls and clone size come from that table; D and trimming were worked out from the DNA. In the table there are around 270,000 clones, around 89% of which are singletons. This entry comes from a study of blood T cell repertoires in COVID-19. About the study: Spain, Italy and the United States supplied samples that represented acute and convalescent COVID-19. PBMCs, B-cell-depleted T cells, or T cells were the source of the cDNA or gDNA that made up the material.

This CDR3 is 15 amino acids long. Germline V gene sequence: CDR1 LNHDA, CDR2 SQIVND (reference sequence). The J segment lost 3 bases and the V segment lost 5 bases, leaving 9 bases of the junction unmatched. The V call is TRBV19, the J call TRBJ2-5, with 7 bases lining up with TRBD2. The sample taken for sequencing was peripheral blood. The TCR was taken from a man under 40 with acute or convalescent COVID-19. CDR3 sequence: CASSHGAGLEETQYF. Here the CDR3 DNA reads TGTGCCAGTAGTCACGGAGCGGGATTGGAAGAGACCCAGTACTTC. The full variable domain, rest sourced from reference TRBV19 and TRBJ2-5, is DGGITQSPKYLFRKEGQNVTLSCEQNLNHDAMYWYRQDPGQGLRLIYYSQIVNDFQKGDIAEGYSVSREKKESFPLTVTSAQKNPTAFYLCASSHGAGLEETQYFGPGTRLLVL.